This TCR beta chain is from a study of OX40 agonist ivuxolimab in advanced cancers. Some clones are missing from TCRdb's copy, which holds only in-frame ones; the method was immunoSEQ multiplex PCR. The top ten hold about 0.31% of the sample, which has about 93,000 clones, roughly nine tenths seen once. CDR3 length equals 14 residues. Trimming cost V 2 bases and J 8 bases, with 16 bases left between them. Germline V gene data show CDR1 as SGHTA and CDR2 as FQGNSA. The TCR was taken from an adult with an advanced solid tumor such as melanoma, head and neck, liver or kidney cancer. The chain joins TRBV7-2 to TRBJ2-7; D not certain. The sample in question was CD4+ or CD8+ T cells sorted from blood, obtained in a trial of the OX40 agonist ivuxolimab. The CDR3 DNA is TGTGCCAGCAGCTTATTGGTTGGAACCAAACAGCAGTACTTC. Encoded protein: CASSLLVGTKQQYF.